This T cell receptor (beta chain) was identified during a study of post-analysis software for immune sequencing data. Study context: The patients showed relapsing-remitting, secondary progressive and progressive-relapsing multiple sclerosis courses.

Study conclusions and caveats: By F measure, samples from a shared preparation batch strongly co-clustered. TRBV5-6, TRBV5-1 and TRBV20-1 were among about 5 TRBV segments more frequent in patients than controls. Normalized Chao1 diversity was significantly lower in multiple sclerosis patients than in controls.

Unique molecular identifiers tagged the TCR beta cDNA libraries. Each sample of 1 to 10 million input T cells yielded around 500,000 cDNA molecules, so each molecule approximated one T cell. One entry per CDR3 protein results from TCRdb running MiXCR on the PCR reads. The sample has under 900,000 distinct CDR3 sequences; approximately 53% are singletons. V lost 5 bases to trimming and J lost 0 bases, with 14 bases between them. Germline assignment: CDR1 SGHTA and CDR2 FQGNSA. This CDR3 comprises 15 residues. This clonotype has at least ten counts. No antigen is known for it. The chain recombines TRBV7-2 with TRBJ2-7; TRBD1 is a possible D gene (6 bases). The sequencing sample was made of blood. The clonotype originates from a girl aged 5-17 years with multiple sclerosis. The CDR3 DNA reads as TGTGCCAGCAGCCCTGAACAGGGCCGCTCCTACGAGCAGTACTTC. This translates into CASSPEQGRSYEQYF.